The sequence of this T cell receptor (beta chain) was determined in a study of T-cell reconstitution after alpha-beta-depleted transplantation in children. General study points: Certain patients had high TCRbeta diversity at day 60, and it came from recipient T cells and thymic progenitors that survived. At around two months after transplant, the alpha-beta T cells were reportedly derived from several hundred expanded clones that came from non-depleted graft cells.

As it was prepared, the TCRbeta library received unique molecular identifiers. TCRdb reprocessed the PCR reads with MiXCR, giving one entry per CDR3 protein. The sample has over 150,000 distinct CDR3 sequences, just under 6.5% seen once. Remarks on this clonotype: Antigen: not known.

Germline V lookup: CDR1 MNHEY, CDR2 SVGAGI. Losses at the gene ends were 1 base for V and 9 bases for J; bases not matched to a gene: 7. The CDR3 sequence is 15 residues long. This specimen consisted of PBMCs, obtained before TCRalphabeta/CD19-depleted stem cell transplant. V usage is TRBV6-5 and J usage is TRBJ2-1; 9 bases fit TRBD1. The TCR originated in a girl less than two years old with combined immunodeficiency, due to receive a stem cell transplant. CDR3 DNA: TGTGCCAGCAGTTACTGGGGACAGGGTGTTGGTGAGCAGTTCTTC. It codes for CASSYWGQGVGEQFF.